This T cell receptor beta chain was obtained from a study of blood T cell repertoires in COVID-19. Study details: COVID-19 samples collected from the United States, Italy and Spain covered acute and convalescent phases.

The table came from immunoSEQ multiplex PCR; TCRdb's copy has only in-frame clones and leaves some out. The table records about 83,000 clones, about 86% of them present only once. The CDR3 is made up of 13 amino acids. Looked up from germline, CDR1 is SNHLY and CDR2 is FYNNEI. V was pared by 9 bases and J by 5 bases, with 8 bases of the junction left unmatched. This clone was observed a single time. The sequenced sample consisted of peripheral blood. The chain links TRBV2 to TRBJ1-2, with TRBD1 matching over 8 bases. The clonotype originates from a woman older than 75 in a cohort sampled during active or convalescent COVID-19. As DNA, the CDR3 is TGTGCCAGGCAGGACAGGGTTATATATGGCTACACCTTC. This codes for CARQDRVIYGYTF.